Described below is a single TCR beta chain sequence and its context. Its antigen is not known. The entry originates in a study of T-cell memory formation after mild COVID-19. Study findings and constraints: In second-wave clones peaking day 37, SARS-CoV-2 specificity remained unconfirmed. A subset of responding clones appeared in pre-infection memory, suggesting cross-reactive memory joined.

The V and J ends lost 2 bases and 5 bases, in that order; junction bases with no gene match: 5. This CDR3 contains 15 residues. Germline values: CDR1 SGHNT, CDR2 YYREEE (reference sequence). Sample barcodes and UMIs were carried by the TCR alpha and TCR beta cDNA libraries that 5'RACE generated with constant-segment primers. TCRdb reanalysed the 5' RACE reads using MiXCR and keeps one entry per CDR3 protein. The sample includes hundreds of thousands of distinct CDR3 sequences, approximately 20% of them seen just once. Sequencing was carried out using PBMCs or a T cell subset sorted from them (not recorded which). J is TRBJ2-1 and V is TRBV5-4, with 9 positions matching TRBD2. The TCR comes from an adult woman who had mild COVID-19 (a few samples of this study predate the infection). Cell type and time point are not known. The CDR3 sequence is CASSLGASGNNEQFF. The CDR3 DNA reads as TGTGCCAGCAGCTTAGGAGCTAGCGGGAACAATGAGCAGTTCTTC.